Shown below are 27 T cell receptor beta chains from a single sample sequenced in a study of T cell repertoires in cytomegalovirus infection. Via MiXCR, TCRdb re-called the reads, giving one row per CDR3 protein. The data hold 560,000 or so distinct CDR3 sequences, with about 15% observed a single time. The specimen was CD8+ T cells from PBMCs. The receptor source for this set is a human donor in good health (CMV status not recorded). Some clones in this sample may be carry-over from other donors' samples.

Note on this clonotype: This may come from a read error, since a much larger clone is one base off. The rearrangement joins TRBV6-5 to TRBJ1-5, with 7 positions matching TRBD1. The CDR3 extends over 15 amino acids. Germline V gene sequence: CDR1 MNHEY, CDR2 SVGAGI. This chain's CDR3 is CASGYSRGHNQPQHF. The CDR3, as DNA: TGTGCCAGCGGTTACTCGAGGGGGCACAATCAGCCCCAGCATTTT.

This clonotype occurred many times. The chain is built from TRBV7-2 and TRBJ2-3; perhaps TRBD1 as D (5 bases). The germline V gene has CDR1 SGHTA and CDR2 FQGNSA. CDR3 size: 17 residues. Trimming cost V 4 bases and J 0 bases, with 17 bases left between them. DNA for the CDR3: TGTGCCAGCAGCTCCCCCTCTAGGGGCCCTAGCACAGATACGCAGTATTTT. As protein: CASSSPSRGPSTDTQYF.

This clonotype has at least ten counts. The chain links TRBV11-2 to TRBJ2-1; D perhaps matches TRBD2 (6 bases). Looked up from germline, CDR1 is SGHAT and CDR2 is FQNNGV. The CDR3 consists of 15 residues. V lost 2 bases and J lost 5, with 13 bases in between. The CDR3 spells CASSLLFRGDNEQFF. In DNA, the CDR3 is TGTGCCAGCAGCTTACTTTTCCGCGGGGACAATGAGCAGTTCTTC.

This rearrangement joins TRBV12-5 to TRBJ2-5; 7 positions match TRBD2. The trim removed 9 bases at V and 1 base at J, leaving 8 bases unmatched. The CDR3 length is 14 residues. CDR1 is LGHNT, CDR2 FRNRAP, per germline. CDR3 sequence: CARKTLAGQETQYF. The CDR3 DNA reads TGTGCTAGGAAAACCTTAGCGGGCCAAGAGACCCAGTACTTC.

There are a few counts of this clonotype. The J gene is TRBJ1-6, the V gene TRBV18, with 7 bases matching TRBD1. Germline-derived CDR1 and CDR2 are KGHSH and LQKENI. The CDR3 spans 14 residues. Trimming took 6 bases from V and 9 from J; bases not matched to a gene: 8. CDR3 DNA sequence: TGTGCCAGCTCCCCGGGACAGACCAGTTCACCCCTCCACTTT. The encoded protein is CASSPGQTSSPLHF.

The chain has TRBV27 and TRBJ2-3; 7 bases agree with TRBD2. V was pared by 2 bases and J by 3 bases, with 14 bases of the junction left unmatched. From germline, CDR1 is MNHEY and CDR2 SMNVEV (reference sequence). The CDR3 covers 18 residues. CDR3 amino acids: CASSLSAGVGIETDTQYF. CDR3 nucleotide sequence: TGTGCCAGCAGTTTAAGTGCGGGAGTTGGTATTGAGACAGATACGCAGTATTTT.

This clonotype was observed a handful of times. The CDR3: CASSLTNRIPSLHF. The DNA for the CDR3 is TGTGCCAGCAGCTTAACCAACAGGATCCCGTCCCTCCACTTT. The chain couples TRBV7-3 to TRBJ1-6, with D perhaps matching TRBD1 (5 bases). Germline V CDR1 and CDR2: SGHTA, FQGTGA. V was trimmed by 0 bases and J by 14 bases, leaving 14 bases between them. This CDR3 spans 14 amino acids.

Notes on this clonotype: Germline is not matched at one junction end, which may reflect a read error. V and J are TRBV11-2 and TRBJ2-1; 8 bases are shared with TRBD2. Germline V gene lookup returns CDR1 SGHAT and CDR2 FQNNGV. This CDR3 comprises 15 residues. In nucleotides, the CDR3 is TGCGCCAGCAGCCCCGGAGCGGGGGACAAAAATGAGCAGTTCTTC. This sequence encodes CASSPGAGDKNEQFF.

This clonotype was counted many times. As DNA, the CDR3 is TGCGCCAGCAGTGACTCTGGAAACACCATATATTTT. Amino acid sequence: CASSDSGNTIYF. The V and J genes are TRBV4-1 and TRBJ1-3; D uncertain. Between the trimmed V and J ends, which lost 6 bases and 0 bases, there was a span of 3 bases. The CDR3 is 12 residues long. Germline V gene lookup returns CDR1 MGHRA and CDR2 YSYEKL.

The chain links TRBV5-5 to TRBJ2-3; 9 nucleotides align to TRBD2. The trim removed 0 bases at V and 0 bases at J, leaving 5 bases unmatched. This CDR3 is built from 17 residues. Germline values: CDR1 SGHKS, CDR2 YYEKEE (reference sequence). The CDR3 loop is CASSLGLAGSSTDTQYF. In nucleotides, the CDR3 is TGTGCCAGCAGCTTGGGGCTAGCGGGGTCTAGCACAGATACGCAGTATTTT.

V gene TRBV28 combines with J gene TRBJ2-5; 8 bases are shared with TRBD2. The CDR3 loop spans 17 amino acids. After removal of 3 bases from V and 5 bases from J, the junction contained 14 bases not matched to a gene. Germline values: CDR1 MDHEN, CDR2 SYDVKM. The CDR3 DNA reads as TGTGCCAGCAGTTTTTCCATCCCAGCGGGAGCGACGGAGACCCAGTACTTC. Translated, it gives CASSFSIPAGATETQYF.

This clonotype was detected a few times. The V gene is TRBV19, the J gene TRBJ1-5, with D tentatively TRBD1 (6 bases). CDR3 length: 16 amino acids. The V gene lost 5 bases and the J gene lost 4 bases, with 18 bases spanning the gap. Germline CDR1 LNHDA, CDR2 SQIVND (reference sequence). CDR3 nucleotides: TGTGCCAGTAGTGAGGACAGTCTGGGGGGAAATCAGCCCCAGCATTTT. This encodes CASSEDSLGGNQPQHF.

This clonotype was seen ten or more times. The CDR3 region has the DNA TGTGCCAGCTACTTTTGGCGGGGAAACTCTGGGGCCAACGTCCTGACTTTC. This translates into CASYFWRGNSGANVLTF. This chain links TRBV2 with TRBJ2-6; D is perhaps TRBD2 (6 bases). CDR3 length: 17 amino acids. V was cut by 8 bases and J by 0 bases, with 17 bases left in between. The germline gives CDR1 SNHLY, CDR2 FYNNEI.

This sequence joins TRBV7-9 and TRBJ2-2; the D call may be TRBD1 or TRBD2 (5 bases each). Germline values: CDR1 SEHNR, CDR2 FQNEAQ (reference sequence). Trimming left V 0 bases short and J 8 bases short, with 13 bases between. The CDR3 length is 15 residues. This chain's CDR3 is CASSLAGEIRGELFF. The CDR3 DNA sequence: TGTGCCAGCAGCTTAGCGGGGGAGATTCGAGGGGAGCTGTTTTTT.

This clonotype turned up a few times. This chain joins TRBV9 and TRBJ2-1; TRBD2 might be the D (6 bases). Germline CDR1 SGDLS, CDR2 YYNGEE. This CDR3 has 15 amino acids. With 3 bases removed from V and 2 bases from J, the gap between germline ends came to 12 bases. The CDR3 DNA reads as TGTGCCAGCAGCGGTGGAGGGGCCCCCTACAATGAGCAGTTCTTC. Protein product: CASSGGGAPYNEQFF.

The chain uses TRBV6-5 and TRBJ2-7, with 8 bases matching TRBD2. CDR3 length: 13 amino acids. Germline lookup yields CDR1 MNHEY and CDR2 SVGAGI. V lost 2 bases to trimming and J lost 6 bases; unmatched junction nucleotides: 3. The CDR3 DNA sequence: TGTGCCAGCAGTTACGGGACTAGTGCCGAGCAGTACTTC. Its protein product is CASSYGTSAEQYF.

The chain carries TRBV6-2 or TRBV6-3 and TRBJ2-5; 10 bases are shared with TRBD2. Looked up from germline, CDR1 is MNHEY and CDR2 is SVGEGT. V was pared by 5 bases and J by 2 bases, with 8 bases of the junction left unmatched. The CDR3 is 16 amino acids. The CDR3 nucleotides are TGTGCCAGCAGTGATTTAAAGCGGGGGGGGCAAGAGACCCAGTACTTC. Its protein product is CASSDLKRGGQETQYF.

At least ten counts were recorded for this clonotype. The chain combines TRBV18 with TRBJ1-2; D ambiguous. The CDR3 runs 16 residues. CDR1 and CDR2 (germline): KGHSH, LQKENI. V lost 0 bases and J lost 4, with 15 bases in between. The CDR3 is CASSPPRSQRRYGYTF. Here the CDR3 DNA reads TGTGCCAGCTCACCACCGAGATCTCAGAGACGCTATGGCTACACCTTC.

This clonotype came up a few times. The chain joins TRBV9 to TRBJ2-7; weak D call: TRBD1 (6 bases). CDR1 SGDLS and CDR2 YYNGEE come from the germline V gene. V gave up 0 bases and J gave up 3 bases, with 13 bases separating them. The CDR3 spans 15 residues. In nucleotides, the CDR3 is TGTGCCAGCAGCGTAGGGCAGGGGACCGACTACGAGCAGTACTTC. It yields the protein CASSVGQGTDYEQYF.

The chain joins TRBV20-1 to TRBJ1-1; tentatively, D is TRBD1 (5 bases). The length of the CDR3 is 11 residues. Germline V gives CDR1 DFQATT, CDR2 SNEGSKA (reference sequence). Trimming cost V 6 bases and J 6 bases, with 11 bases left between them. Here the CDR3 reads CSAWGWSEAFF. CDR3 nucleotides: TGCAGTGCCTGGGGGTGGTCTGAAGCTTTCTTT.

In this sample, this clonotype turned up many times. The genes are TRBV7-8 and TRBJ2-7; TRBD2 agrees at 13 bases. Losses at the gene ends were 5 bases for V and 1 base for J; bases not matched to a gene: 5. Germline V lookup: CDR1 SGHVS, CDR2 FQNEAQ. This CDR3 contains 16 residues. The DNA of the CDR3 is TGTGCCAGCAGCCCAAGACTAGCGGGAGGATCCTACGAGCAGTACTTC. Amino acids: CASSPRLAGGSYEQYF.

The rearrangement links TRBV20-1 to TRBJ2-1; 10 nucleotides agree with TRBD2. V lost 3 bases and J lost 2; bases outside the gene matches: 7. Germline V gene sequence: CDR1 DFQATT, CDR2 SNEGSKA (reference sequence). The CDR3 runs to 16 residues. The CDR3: CSASRLAGEPYNEQFF. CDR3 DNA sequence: TGCAGTGCTAGTAGGCTAGCGGGGGAACCCTACAATGAGCAGTTCTTC.

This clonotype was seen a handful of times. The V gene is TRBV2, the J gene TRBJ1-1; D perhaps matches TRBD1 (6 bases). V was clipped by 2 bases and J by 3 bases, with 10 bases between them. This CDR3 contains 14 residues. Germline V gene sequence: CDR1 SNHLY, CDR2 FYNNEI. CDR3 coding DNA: TGTGCCAGCAGTGAACGGGGGGCCGACACTGAAGCTTTCTTT. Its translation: CASSERGADTEAFF.

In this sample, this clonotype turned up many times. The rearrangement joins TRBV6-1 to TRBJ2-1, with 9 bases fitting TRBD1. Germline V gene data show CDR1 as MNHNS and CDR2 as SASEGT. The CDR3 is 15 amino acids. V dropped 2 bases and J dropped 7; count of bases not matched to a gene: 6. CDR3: CASSENRGLRNEQFF. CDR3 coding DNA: TGTGCCAGCAGTGAAAACAGGGGGCTGCGGAATGAGCAGTTCTTC.

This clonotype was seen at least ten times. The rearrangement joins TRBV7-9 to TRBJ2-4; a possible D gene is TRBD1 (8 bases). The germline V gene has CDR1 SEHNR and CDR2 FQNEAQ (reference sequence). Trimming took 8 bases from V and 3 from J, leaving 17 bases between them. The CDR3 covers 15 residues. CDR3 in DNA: TGTGCCAGCCGACCGACAGGGGACTACAAAAACATTCAGTACTTC. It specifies CASRPTGDYKNIQYF.

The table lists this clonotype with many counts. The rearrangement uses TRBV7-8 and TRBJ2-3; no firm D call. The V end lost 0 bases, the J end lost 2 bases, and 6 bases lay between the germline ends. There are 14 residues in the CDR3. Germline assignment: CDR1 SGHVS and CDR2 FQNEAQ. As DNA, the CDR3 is TGTGCCAGCAGCTTAGCTCTCCTCACAGATACGCAGTATTTT. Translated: CASSLALLTDTQYF.

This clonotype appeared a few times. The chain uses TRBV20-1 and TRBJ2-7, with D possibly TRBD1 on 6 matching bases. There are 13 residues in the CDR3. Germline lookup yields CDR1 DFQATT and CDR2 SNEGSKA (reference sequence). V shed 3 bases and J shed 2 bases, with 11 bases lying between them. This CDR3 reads CSASNRVAYEQYF. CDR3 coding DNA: TGCAGTGCTAGTAACAGGGTGGCCTACGAGCAGTACTTC.